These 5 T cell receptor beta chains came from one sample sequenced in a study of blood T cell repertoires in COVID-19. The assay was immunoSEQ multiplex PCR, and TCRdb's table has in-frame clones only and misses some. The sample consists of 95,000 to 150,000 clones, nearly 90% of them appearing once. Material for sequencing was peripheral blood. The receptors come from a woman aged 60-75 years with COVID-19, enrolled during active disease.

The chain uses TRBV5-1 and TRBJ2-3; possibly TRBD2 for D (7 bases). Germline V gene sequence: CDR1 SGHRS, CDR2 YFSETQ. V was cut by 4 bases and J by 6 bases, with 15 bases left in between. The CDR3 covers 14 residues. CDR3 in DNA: TGCGCCAGCAGCGGGGGGGCCTCGGTCGATACGCAGTATTTT. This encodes CASSGGASVDTQYF.

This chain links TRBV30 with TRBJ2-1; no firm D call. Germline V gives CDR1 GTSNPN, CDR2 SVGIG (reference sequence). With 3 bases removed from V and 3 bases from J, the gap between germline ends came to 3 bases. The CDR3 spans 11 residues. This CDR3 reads CAWRLYNEQFF. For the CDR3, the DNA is TGTGCCTGGAGACTCTACAATGAGCAGTTCTTC.

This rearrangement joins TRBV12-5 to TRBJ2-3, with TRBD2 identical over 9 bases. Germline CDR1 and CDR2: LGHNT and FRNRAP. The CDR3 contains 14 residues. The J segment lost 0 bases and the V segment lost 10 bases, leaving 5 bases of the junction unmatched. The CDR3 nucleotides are TGTGCTATAACCGGGACTAGCAGCACAGATACGCAGTATTTT. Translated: CAITGTSSTDTQYF.

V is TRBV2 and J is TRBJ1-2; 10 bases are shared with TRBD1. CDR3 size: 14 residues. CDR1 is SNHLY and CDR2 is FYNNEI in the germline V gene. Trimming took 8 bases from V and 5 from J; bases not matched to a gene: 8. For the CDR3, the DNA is TGTGCCAGCGCCCGGGACAGGGGACGGTATGGCTACACCTTC. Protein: CASARDRGRYGYTF.

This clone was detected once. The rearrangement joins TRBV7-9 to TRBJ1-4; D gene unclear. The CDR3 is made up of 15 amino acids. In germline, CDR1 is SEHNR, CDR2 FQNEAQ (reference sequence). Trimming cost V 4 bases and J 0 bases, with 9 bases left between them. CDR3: CASSSFLATNEKLFF. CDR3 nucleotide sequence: TGTGCCAGCAGCTCTTTTTTAGCAACTAATGAAAAACTGTTTTTT.